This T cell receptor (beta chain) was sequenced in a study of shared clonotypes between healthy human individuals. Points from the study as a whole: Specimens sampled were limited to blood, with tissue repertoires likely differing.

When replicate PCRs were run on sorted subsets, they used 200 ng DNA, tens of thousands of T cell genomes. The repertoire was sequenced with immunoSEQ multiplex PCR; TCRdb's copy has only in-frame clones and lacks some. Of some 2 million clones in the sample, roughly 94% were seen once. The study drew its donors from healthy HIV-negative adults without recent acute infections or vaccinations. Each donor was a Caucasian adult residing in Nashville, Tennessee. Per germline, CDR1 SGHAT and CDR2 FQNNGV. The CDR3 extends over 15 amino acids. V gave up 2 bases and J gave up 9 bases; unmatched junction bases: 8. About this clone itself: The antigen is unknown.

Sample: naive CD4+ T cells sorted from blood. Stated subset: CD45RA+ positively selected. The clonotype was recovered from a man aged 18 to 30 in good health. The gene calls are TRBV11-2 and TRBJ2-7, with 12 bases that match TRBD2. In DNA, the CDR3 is TGTGCCAGCAGCTTATCGCGGACTAGCGGGACAGTGCAGTACTTC. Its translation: CASSLSRTSGTVQYF.